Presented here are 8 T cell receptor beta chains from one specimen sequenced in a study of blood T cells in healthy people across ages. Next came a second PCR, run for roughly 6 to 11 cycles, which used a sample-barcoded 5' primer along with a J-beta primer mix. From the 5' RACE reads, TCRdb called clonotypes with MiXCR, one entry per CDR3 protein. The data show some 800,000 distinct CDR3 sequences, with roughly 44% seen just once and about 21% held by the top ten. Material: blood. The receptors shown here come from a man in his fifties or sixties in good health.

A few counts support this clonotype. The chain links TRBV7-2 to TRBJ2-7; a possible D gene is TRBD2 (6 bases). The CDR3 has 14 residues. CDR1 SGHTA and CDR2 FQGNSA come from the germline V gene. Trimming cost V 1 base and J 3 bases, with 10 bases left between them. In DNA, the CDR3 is TGTGCCAGCAGCTTAGAAGCGGGTTTCTACGAGCAGTACTTC. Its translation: CASSLEAGFYEQYF.

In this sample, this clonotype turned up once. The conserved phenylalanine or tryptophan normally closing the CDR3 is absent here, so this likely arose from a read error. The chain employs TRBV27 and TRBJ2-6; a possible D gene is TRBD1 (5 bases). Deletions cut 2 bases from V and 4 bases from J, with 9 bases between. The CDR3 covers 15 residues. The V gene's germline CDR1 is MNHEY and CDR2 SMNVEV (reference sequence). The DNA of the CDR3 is TGTGCCAGCAGTTTAGCAGGGTACGGGGCCAACGTCCTGACTGTC. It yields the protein CASSLAGYGANVLTV.

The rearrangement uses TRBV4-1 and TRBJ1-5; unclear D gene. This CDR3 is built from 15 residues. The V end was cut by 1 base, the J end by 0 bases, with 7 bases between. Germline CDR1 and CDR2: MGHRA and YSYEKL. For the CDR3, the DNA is TGCGCCAGCAGCCAAGCTGTGGGTAGCAATCAGCCCCAGCATTTT. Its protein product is CASSQAVGSNQPQHF.

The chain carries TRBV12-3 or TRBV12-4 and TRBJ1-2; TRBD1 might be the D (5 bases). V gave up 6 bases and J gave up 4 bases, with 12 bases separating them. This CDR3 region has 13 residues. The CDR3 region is CASSRQGPYGYTF. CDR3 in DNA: TGTGCCAGCAGCCGGCAGGGTCCCTATGGCTACACCTTC.

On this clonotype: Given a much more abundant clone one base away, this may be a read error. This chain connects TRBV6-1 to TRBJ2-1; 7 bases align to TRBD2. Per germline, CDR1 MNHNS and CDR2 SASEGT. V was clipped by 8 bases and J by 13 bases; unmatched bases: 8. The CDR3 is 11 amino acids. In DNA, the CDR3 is TGTGCCAGCGGGGAGGGCGAGACCCAGTTCTTC. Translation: CASGEGETQFF.

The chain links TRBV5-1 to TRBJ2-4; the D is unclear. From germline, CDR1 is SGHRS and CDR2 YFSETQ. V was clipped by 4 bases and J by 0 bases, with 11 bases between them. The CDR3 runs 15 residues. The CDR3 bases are TGCGCCAGCAGCCTGGACCGGTTAGCCAAAAACATTCAGTACTTC. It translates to CASSLDRLAKNIQYF.

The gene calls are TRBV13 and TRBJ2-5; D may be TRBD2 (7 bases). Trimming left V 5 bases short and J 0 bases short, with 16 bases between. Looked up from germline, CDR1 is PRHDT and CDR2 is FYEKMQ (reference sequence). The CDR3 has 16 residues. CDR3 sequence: CASSQGGGSYQETQYF. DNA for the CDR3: TGTGCCAGCAGCCAGGGAGGGGGGTCCTACCAAGAGACCCAGTACTTC.

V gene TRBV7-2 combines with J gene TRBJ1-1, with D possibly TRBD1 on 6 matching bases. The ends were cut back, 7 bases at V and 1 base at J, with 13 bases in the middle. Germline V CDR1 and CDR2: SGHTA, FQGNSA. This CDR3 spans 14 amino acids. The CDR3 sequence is CASNRVGQNTEAFF. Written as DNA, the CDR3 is TGTGCCAGCAACAGGGTTGGCCAGAACACTGAAGCTTTCTTT.